This T cell receptor beta chain was retrieved from a study of cytomegalovirus exposure and HLA in healthy donors. PCR involved 60 Vbeta and 13 Jbeta primers. Per the authors' pipeline: Later reanalysis found 80 million or so unique TCR beta chains, some 10 million of them shared. Assay: immunoSEQ multiplex PCR; the TCRdb copy retains only in-frame clones and omits some. That table furnishes V, J and clone size, whereas the DNA furnished D and trimming. The sample contains 95,000 to 150,000 clones, around 69% of which appear only once. With regard to this clone: Its specificity is not known.

Germline lookup yields CDR1 SNHLY and CDR2 FYNNEI. CDR3 length equals 15 residues. V lost 8 bases and J lost 0; bases outside the gene matches: 4. Findings and caveats of the study: Most TCR sequences were rare, but some public TCRs occurred in many donors. A later analysis by the authors found several of the most significant clusters apparently linked to common viral pathogens.

The chain links TRBV2 to TRBJ2-6; TRBD1 matches 7 bases. Sequencing used PBMCs. This TCR came from a woman aged 40 to 50 in good health and CMV-seropositive. The chain's CDR3 is CASQTGNSGANVLTF. CDR3 sequence (DNA): TGTGCCAGCCAGACAGGGAACTCTGGGGCCAACGTCCTGACTTTC.